This passage covers 10 T cell receptor beta chains from one sample sequenced in a study of cytomegalovirus exposure and HLA in healthy donors (dated by TCRdb to 2016 to 2017). Library generation was performed with the immunoSEQ multiplex PCR assay. For the multiplex PCR, a mixture combining 60 forward primers for TCR Vbeta segments and 13 reverse primers for TCR Jbeta segments was used. This is the immuneACCESS table as TCRdb keeps it, with only in-frame sequences that have V and J called. A part of the clones is gone; compared with another copy, unresolved V genes explain less than half, and the rest is unexplained. The sample table lists 110,000 or so clones, over 60% of them with a count of one. The top ten hold almost 8.5% of the sample. Sequencing was done on a sample of PBMCs. These receptors originate from a man aged 18 to 29 in good health and CMV-seropositive.

V is TRBV15 and J is TRBJ2-1; 9 bases match TRBD1. V dropped 1 base and J dropped 7; count of bases not matched to a gene: 8. The CDR3 extends over 16 amino acids. CDR1 is LNHNV and CDR2 is YYDKDF in the germline V gene (reference sequence). The CDR3 sequence is CATSRGTGTGQNEQFF. The CDR3 DNA reads TGTGCCACCAGCAGAGGCACCGGGACAGGGCAAAATGAGCAGTTCTTC.

The V and J genes are TRBV7-9 and TRBJ2-1; 13 bases agree with TRBD2. CDR3 size: 14 residues. Losses at the gene ends were 4 bases for V and 9 bases for J; bases not matched to a gene: 3. Germline V CDR1 and CDR2: SEHNR, FQNEAQ (reference sequence). CDR3 loop: CASSSLAGGSEQFF. CDR3 coding DNA: TGTGCCAGCAGCTCACTAGCGGGGGGGAGTGAGCAGTTCTTC.

The rearrangement links TRBV25-1 to TRBJ1-3; D unresolved. CDR1 and CDR2 from the germline V gene are MGHDK and SYGVNS. The V end lost 0 bases, the J end lost 4 bases, and 13 bases lay between the germline ends. The CDR3 contains 16 residues. As DNA, the CDR3 is TGTGCCAGCAGTGAATATGCGACGGGCGGGGGAAACACCATATATTTT. Translation: CASSEYATGGGNTIYF.

This clone was counted a few times. Other DNA sequences in the sample encode the same CDR3. The chain links TRBV27 to TRBJ2-7; 7 positions match TRBD1. Per the germline V gene, CDR1 is MNHEY and CDR2 is SMNVEV (reference sequence). This CDR3 has 14 amino acids. Unmatched junction bases numbered 5, after V lost 6 bases and J lost 0 bases. CDR3 sequence (DNA): TGTGCCAGCAGCGGACAGGCCAGCTCCTACGAGCAGTACTTC. Translating gives CASSGQASSYEQYF.

The chain links TRBV5-1 to TRBJ2-1, with 9 bases lining up with TRBD2. The ends lost 4 bases at V and 9 bases at J; junction bases unmatched: 5. The germline V gene has CDR1 SGHRS and CDR2 YFSETQ. This CDR3 has 13 residues. The CDR3 protein is CASSLSGGFEQFF. In DNA form, the CDR3 reads TGCGCCAGCAGCCTCAGCGGGGGGTTTGAGCAGTTCTTC.

This clone was detected only a few times. V is TRBV19 and J is TRBJ1-3; no reliable D call. CDR3 length equals 15 residues. The V end was cut by 3 bases, the J end by 2 bases, with 11 bases between. Germline CDR1 and CDR2: LNHDA and SQIVND (reference sequence). CDR3 protein: CASSMGRGAGNTIYF. The CDR3, as DNA: TGTGCCAGTAGTATGGGCCGGGGTGCTGGAAACACCATATATTTT.

The chain links TRBV5-6 to TRBJ2-1; the match to TRBD2 covers 11 bases. V was clipped by 4 bases and J by 6 bases; unmatched bases: 12. This CDR3 comprises 17 residues. The V gene's germline CDR1 is SGHDT and CDR2 YYEEEE. The CDR3 loop is CASSRYPLAGGLNEQFF. Here the CDR3 DNA reads TGTGCCAGCAGCCGTTACCCCCTAGCGGGGGGTCTCAATGAGCAGTTCTTC.

This clone turned up a few times. The genes are TRBV12-5 and TRBJ2-3; perhaps TRBD2 as D (7 bases). The CDR3 loop spans 15 amino acids. Germline assignment: CDR1 LGHNT and CDR2 FRNRAP. V was pared by 7 bases and J by 0 bases, with 14 bases between. CDR3 in DNA: TGTGCTAGTGCCCTGGGGGGGGCTAGCACAGATACGCAGTATTTT. Amino acids: CASALGGASTDTQYF.

The rearrangement links TRBV5-4 to TRBJ2-3, with D hard to call. The CDR3 is 16 amino acids. CDR1 is SGHNT, CDR2 YYREEE, per germline (reference sequence). The germline V and J ends were trimmed by 0 bases and 0 bases, with 11 bases remaining between them. CDR3 DNA sequence: TGTGCCAGCAGCTTGGATGTCGGTTCTAGCACAGATACGCAGTATTTT. Its translation is CASSLDVGSSTDTQYF. The variable domain in full, completed from reference TRBV5-4 and TRBJ2-3, reads ETGVTQSPTHLIKTRGQQVTLRCSSQSGHNTVSWYQQALGQGPQFIFQYYREEENGRGNFPPRFSGLQFPNYSSELNVNALELDDSALYLCASSLDVGSSTDTQYFGPGTRLTVL.

The rearrangement links TRBV7-2 to TRBJ2-1, with 15 bases identical to TRBD2. The CDR3 extends over 15 amino acids. The germline V gene encodes CDR1 SGHTA and CDR2 FQGNSA. J gave up 10 bases and V 3 bases, and 4 bases lay outside the gene matches. DNA for the CDR3: TGTGCCAGCAGCTTGGGACTAGCGGGGGGTGGAGAGCAGTTCTTC. Protein sequence: CASSLGLAGGGEQFF.